The present TCR beta chain was sequenced within a study of shared T cell receptors in the human thymus. CDR1 MDHEN and CDR2 SYDVKM come from the germline V gene. Trimming pared 5 bases from V and 1 base from J, leaving 11 bases between. The CDR3 runs to 15 residues. Libraries were prepared by immunoSEQ multiplex PCR; TCRdb keeps only in-frame clonotypes and omits some of them. The sample has 500,000 to 850,000 clones; approximately 89% are singletons. These records were also assigned to another study, of human thymus T cells. In that study: Having corrective surgery for congenital heart defects, healthy Finnish infants were the ones who donated. Thymic samples were excised during corrective heart operations. Gene usage (both V and J) appeared biased in thymic and blood repertoires. Related research found strongly overlapping thymic repertoires in unrelated individuals.

The sample was thymocytes. This TCR derives from a boy in the first two years of life with a congenital heart defect. This sequence joins TRBV28 and TRBJ2-2; D perhaps matches TRBD1 (5 bases). CDR3 residues: CASSADRENTGELFF. Here the CDR3 DNA reads TGTGCCAGCAGTGCAGACAGAGAGAACACCGGGGAGCTGTTTTTT.